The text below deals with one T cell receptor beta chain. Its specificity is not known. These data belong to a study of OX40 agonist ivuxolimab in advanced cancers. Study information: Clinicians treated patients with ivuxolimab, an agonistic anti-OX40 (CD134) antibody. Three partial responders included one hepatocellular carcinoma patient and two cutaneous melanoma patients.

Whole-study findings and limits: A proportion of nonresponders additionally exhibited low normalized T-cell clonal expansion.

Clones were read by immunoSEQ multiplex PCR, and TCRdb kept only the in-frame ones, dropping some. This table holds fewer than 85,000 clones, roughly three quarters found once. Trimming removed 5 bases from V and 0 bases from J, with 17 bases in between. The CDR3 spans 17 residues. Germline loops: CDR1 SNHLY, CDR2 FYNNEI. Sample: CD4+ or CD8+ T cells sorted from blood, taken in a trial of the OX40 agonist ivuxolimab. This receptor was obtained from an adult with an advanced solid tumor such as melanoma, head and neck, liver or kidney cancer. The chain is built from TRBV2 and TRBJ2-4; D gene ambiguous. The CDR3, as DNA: TGTGCCAGCAGTCGAATCGGTGGGATCTTAGCCAAAAACATTCAGTACTTC. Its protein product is CASSRIGGILAKNIQYF.